This T cell receptor beta chain appears in the sequencing data of a study of prognosis after radiotherapy for stage I lung cancer (dated by TCRdb to the early 2020s). About the study as a whole: Between early 2018 and 2019, around 19 patients with stage I NSCLC were enrolled in Nanjing, China. Peripheral blood TCR beta repertoires were profiled in stage I NSCLC patients before and after stereotactic body radiotherapy, and the study then linked these repertoires to distant failure. Every patient was deemed medically inoperable, roughly eleven because of comorbidities and 7 because they refused surgery. The study sequenced about 40 blood samples from some 20 patients, one before and one after SBRT per patient. About twelve patients had adenocarcinoma and seven had squamous cell carcinoma as the tumor histology. The cohort comprised roughly 12 men and a handful of women with a median age of around 70 years, ranging from about 50 to 85 years. After SBRT, distant metastases developed in about 20% of the 19 patients at a median of approximately seven months, while the remaining 15 patients had no significant progression. SBRT was not combined with any concurrent therapy in any patient. SBRT was given in 3 to 5 fractions with a biologically effective dose of at least 100 Gy, using image-guided IMRT or VMAT. There were fewer than 15 patients with newly diagnosed primary stage I lung tumors and about five patients with oligometastatic NSCLC after surgical resection of the primary tumor. The research as a whole found: The study was limited by the small cohort and short follow-up, and independent validation of the study findings is required. None of the reported P values were adjusted for multiple comparisons. After SBRT, the count of unique TCR clones dropped from a median of roughly 9,400 beforehand to 6,000 to 7,500 afterward (Wilcoxon paired P=0.011). Differences by metastasis status were reportedly seen in TRBV and TRBJ usage frequencies, involving two V genes at baseline and, after SBRT, several V genes and two J genes. Tumor specificity of expanded TCR clones was not determined. Post-SBRT Shannon entropy and its change from baseline were lower in patients who developed distant metastases; baseline Shannon entropy was not associated with metastases.

In the germline V gene, CDR1 corresponds to SQVTM and CDR2 to ANQGSEA. Inclusive of the bounding cysteine and phenylalanine, the CDR3 is 11 residues long. The CDR3 DNA has 33 bases and is translated from base 1. V and J are truncated by 6 bases and 5 bases respectively, leaving an intervening sequence of 10 bases. This clonotype was seen ten or more times. The specificity of this receptor is unknown. It has no much larger one-base neighbor in the sample; base qualities were not kept. A history of other malignancies or of prior chemotherapy or radiotherapy was absent in all patients, and node-negative disease was shown on CT and PET/CT in all patients. At each of two time points, six milliliters of peripheral venous blood were collected into EDTA tubes. PBMCs were isolated by Ficoll-Paque Plus density-gradient centrifugation. Right after collection, samples were placed at -80 degrees C and kept there until analysis.

The TCR beta CDR3 region was amplified from genomic DNA by two rounds of multiplex PCR. In the first round of PCR, primers specific to each TRBV and TRBJ gene were used, and the primer sequences are filed in Chinese patent CN105087789A. The second PCR round used universal primers. The Roche High Pure PCR Template Preparation Kit was used to extract genomic DNA from the frozen PBMCs. Paired-end sequencing with 151 bp reads was performed on the libraries using an Illumina HiSeq 3000. The study's own analysis went as follows. CutAdapt was used to remove raw reads lacking the multiplex PCR primer sequences. Using PEAR, the high-quality paired reads were merged into contigs. By aligning each contig to reference sequences, MiXCR assigned the TRB V, D and J gene segments to that contig. CDR3 sequences were clustered by base quality and sequence similarity to remove sequencing errors. Shannon entropy normalized by the natural log of productive TCR sequence number was used as the measure of diversity. To get clonality, Shannon entropy was divided by the natural log of the number of unique clonotypes, and that result was subtracted from one. Progression-free survival cut-offs for repertoire metrics were chosen using the Youden index of ROC curves, with analyses run in R 3.5.3. The raw public data were reprocessed by TCRdb itself: fastp quality trimming at Q25, MiXCR clonotype calling, in-frame beta chains only. Each CDR3 protein appears once, grouped with its most common genes and DNA. These V and J calls are TCRdb output, not the study's own analysis. This sample holds 14,000 or so distinct CDR3 sequences; 30% were observed only once. The ten largest make up around an eighth of the sample.

The V gene is TRBV29-1 and the J gene is TRBJ1-2, and possibly TRBD1, on 5 matching bases. This TCR derives from a donor aged 50 or older with non-small cell lung cancer. The source material was PBMCs, sampled before or after stereotactic body radiation therapy (not recorded which). The CDR3 protein: CSVPGSYGYTF. The nucleotide sequence is given as TGCAGCGTCCCAGGGAGTTATGGCTACACCTTC.